This T cell receptor beta chain was sequenced in a study of cytomegalovirus exposure and HLA in healthy donors (dated by TCRdb to about 2017). For the wider study: According to an earlier analysis of around 600 of the donors, 150 million to 200 million T cells yielded roughly 100 million unique TCR beta sequences and around 300 Gb of sequence data. The study aimed to test whether cataloging public T cell receptors could reveal signatures of past pathogen exposure. Four to six DR-DQ haplotypes were handled as single units for association and clustering, since linkage in the cohort was strong. Every repertoire in the discovery cohort had been generated on one and the same sequencing platform. About 330 gigabases of sequencing data and around 90 million unique TCR sequences made up an early release that covered fewer than 650 HLA-typed donors. On average, roughly 240,000 unique TCR beta nucleotide sequences were sequenced per donor among some 420 genotyped donors of the cohort, with 15% to 20% of those sequences being non-productive. An earlier analysis of more than 450 of the donors used high-throughput TCR beta sequencing to judge whether each TCR beta V gene segment behaved as functional or pseudogenic. Alongside the repertoire data, information on donor age, sex, ethnicity and CMV serostatus was compiled. A later analysis re-examined previously published TCR beta repertoires from over 500 donors and added high-resolution HLA genotyping to investigate patterns of TCR occurrence. To predict cytomegalovirus infection status, the study combined high-throughput TCR immunosequencing, statistical association of individual TCRs with disease status, and machine learning. Both class I and class II loci were covered by HLA typing, at four-digit resolution. The genetic ancestry cluster associated with self-reported Caucasian donors included about four fifths of the approximately 410 genotyped donors. The study used immunosequencing to profile the T cell repertoires of 670 or so subjects and linked those repertoires to cytomegalovirus serostatus. A later genetic analysis used genome-wide SNP genotypes for about three fifths of the 666 donors, treating that subset as a discovery cohort. In the later analysis, no new phenotypic data were used to find candidate immune exposures; instead, reliance was placed on TCR beta sequences and their occurrence across donors. Typing coverage varied by locus: roughly 620-640 donors for A, B, C, DRB1 and DQB1; some 520 for DQA1; over 600 for DPA1; 450 to 480 for DPB1. In addition to the first cohort of 666 subjects, a separate validation cohort of approximately 130 different subjects was used.

This clone has just a few counts. Its recognized antigen is unknown. No clone much larger than this one lies a single base away; base qualities are absent. Library method: the immunoSEQ multiplex PCR assay. A mixture of 60 forward primers for TCR Vbeta segments and 13 reverse primers for TCR Jbeta segments was used in the multiplex PCR. A multiplex PCR assay on genomic DNA amplified the CDR3 region of rearranged TCR beta genes. The amplified TCR beta libraries were sequenced on the Illumina HiSeq System as 87-base-pair reads. Per the source publication's procedure: In a later analysis, some 80 million unique TCR beta chains were counted across the approximately 670 repertoires, and roughly 10 million of these chains were shared by at least two donors. To remove PCR and sequencing errors, raw reads were error-corrected and collapsed into unique sequences using a nearest-neighbor algorithm that merged closely related sequences. V, D and J gene segments were assigned by aligning CDR3 sequences to IMGT reference sequences. For a sequence to be retained, a match of at least six nucleotides to both a V gene segment and a J gene segment was required. A rearrangement was called productive if the CDR3 had no stop codons and remained in frame with V and J, and every other rearrangement was called non-productive. CDR3 was defined by IMGT convention, running from the second conserved V-encoded cysteine to the conserved J-encoded phenylalanine. The earlier analysis of 500 to 750 of the donors excluded any sequence lacking an unambiguous match to a single V gene segment. An earlier analysis of several hundred of the donors called V segments functional above 56.7% productive rearrangements and segregating when the between-donor standard deviation exceeded 5%. A statistical classification framework was built for diagnosing cytomegalovirus status from the catalog of TCR beta chain sequences. In a later analysis, TCR nucleotide sequences were compared against IMGT/GENE-DB human TR gene sequences so that V and J genes could be assigned. In a later analysis, CDR3 sequences and most-parsimonious VDJ recombination scenarios were assigned using the TCRdist pipeline. In a later analysis, each TCR beta chain was defined by its CDR3 amino acid sequence together with its V-gene family, and reads lacking a unique V-gene family were excluded. A later analysis removed 592 highly shared, low-generation-probability nucleotide sequences to deal with suspected cross-contamination and a sequencing artifact. In a later analysis, a clonal expansion index for each public chain was calculated from normalized within-repertoire ranks of inferred template counts. In a later analysis, generation probabilities were computed using a VDJ recombination model fitted to out-of-frame rearrangements, and the results were checked against IGoR. In a later analysis, TCR-TCR, TCR-HLA and TCR-CMV co-occurrence was scored with hypergeometric tests, and a repertoire-size bias correction was applied to TCR pairs. A later analysis estimated false discovery rates by permuting HLA or CMV assignments 20 times. In a later analysis, co-occurring TCRs were grouped with DBSCAN, and TCRdist sequence similarity was added when clustering was performed within HLA-allele-positive subsets. Repertoires with fewer than 30,000 or more than 120,000 public chains were left out of co-occurrence clustering, as were about five repertoires with anomalous nucleotide sharing. TCRdb limited this immuneACCESS table to in-frame rearrangements with V and J called. A share of clones is missing; checked studies link under half to unresolved V genes, and the rest is unexplained. D and trimming come from the DNA, and the V and J calls and clone size come from that table. The sample data list over 150,000 clones, and 77% of these were observed just once. The ten largest clones add up to about 4% of the sample.

What the study reported, not specific to this receptor: Some IMGT-functional V segments, including TRBV6-2 and TRBV6-3, could not be told apart with the 87-base-pair reads, so those segments were excluded. V-gene and J-gene trimming of TCR beta chains was associated with a missense DCLRE1C variant in a later genetic analysis, and the association was replicated in an independent cohort. Three of the identified cytomegalovirus-associated TCR beta chains were confirmed in vitro to be specific for cytomegalovirus antigens. In this cohort, only TCR beta chains were sequenced, and detectable features were limited by the absence of alpha or paired-chain data. According to the authors, the approach could potentially be generalized to other disease states and immunological phenotypes. Cytomegalovirus status was reported to be diagnosed by the classifier with high specificity and sensitivity in both the original and validation cohorts. The earlier analysis of a few hundred of the donors excluded approximately 17 rarely observed V segments, including chromosome 9 orphons, because counts were too low. The sequencing pipeline was judged likely to have produced a cluster of highly shared sequence variants as a technical artifact. A later analysis found that most CMV-associated TCR beta chains appeared HLA-restricted, with HLA associations seemingly driven largely by CMV exposure. According to a later analysis, parvovirus B19, influenza, CMV and Epstein-Barr virus appeared linked to several top co-occurrence clusters. At a false discovery rate of 0.05, a later analysis linked 15,000 to 20,000 TCR beta sequences to specific HLA alleles. A later analysis found that HLA-associated TCR beta chains were more clonally expanded and had lower generation probabilities than equally common non-associated chains. When HLA alleles, especially DR and DQ, strongly co-occurred, TCR associations were difficult to assign to individual alleles. While some public TCRs were present in many individuals, most TCR sequences turned up only very rarely across donors. The only immune exposure information available for the cohort was CMV serostatus. Linkage disequilibrium might explain the correlated functional status among segregating V segments, but an unknown experimental factor could not be ruled out. Presence/absence analyses assumed roughly uniform sequencing depth across donors, an assumption that may not hold. In a later analysis, the rate of TCR association differed among HLA loci, with DRB1 alleles having the most associated TCRs and HLA-C alleles having the fewest. A total of 150 to 200 TCR beta chains were listed by the study as associated with cytomegalovirus. A further reported finding was that TCR beta sequences accurately predicted the HLA-A and HLA-B alleles for most subjects in the first cohort. Because HLA typing was unavailable for some donors at each locus, only the typed subset was used in association tests. In an earlier analysis of fewer than 750 of the donors, most TCR beta V segments were observed in productive rearrangements about 90% or about 30% of the time, broadly matching IMGT annotations. In a later genetic analysis, fewer N-insertions in productive TCRs were reported among donors in an Asian-associated ancestry cluster than the 666-donor mean.

Looking up the germline V gene yields CDR1 SGHRS and CDR2 YFSETQ. V lost 3 bases and J lost 5 bases; the stretch between them is 8 bases long. Counted from cysteine to phenylalanine, this CDR3 has 12 amino acids. CDR3 DNA only is kept here, 36 bases in frame from base 1. The cohort consisted of some 730 healthy bone marrow donors. Cohort members were all nominally healthy when sampled, although unrecorded immune exposures were likely present. The donor tested CMV seropositive, placing the donor among the 250 to 300 seropositive members of the cohort. A peripheral blood sample was collected from each donor, and TCR beta sequencing was performed on peripheral blood mononuclear cells. Genomic DNA was extracted from the blood cell samples with the Qiagen DNeasy Blood Extraction Kit.

The chain is made from TRBV5-1 and TRBJ1-2; tentative D gene TRBD1, with 5 bases matching. Sequencing was performed on PBMCs. This clonotype was obtained from a man aged 30 to 39 in good health and CMV-seropositive. The CDR3 has the sequence CASSSAGYGYTF. The sequence in DNA is TGCGCCAGCAGCTCGGCAGGGTATGGCTACACCTTC.